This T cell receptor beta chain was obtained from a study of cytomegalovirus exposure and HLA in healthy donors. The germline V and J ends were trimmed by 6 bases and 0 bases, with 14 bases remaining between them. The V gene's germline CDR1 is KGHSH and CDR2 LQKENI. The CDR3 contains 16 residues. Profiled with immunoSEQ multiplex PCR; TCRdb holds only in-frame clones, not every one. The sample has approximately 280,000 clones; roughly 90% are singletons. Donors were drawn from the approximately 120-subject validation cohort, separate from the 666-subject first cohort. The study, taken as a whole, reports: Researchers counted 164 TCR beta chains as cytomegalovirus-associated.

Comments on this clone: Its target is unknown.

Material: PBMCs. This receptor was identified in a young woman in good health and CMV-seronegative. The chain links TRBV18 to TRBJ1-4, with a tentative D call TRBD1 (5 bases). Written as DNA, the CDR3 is TGTGCCAGCTCTCCGACAGCCTCTGCAACTAATGAAAAACTGTTTTTT. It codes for CASSPTASATNEKLFF.